This entry lists 25 T cell receptor beta chains sequenced from one sample in a study of vaccination effects on CD4 cells after COVID-19. These TCRs are of unknown antigen specificity. Sequencing used immunoSEQ multiplex PCR; TCRdb keeps in-frame clones, though not all of them. The sample has tens of thousands of clones, 60% to 75% seen once. With more than 9 days of culture completed, CD4+ T cells were isolated. The sample was CD4+ T cells from PBMCs cultured without peptide, taken before COVID-19 vaccination. The source is a human donor who received a COVID-19 vaccine.

This chain joins TRBV4-2 and TRBJ2-5; D unclear. Germline CDR1 reads LGHNA; CDR2 reads YNFKEQ. V lost 0 bases, J lost 5 bases, and 13 bases lay in between. The CDR3 is 15 amino acids. This CDR3 is CASSQDSLRTETQYF. Here the CDR3 DNA reads TGTGCCAGCAGCCAAGATTCGTTACGAACGGAGACCCAGTACTTC.

The chain combines TRBV6-6 with TRBJ2-4; possible D gene TRBD2, 7 bases. Trimming cost V 7 bases and J 3 bases, with 13 bases left between them. Germline V gene lookup returns CDR1 MNHNY and CDR2 SVGAGI (reference sequence). This CDR3 has 14 amino acids. The CDR3 bases are TGTGCCAGCATGGGGGGGCCGGGCAAAAACATTCAGTACTTC. Protein product: CASMGGPGKNIQYF.

The table lists this clone with a few counts. The CDR3 DNA reads as TGTGCCTGGAGGGGACAGGTAAACCTCCAAGAGACCCAGTACTTC. It specifies CAWRGQVNLQETQYF. The rearrangement joins TRBV30 to TRBJ2-5, with TRBD1 matching 8 bases. Germline CDR1 and CDR2: GTSNPN and SVGIG (reference sequence). V shed 3 bases and J 1 base; nucleotides not matched to a gene: 7. This CDR3 comprises 15 residues. The full variable domain, its missing parts supplied by reference TRBV30 and TRBJ2-5, is SQTIHQWPATLVQPVGSPLSLECTVEGTSNPNLYWYRQAAGRGLQLLFYSVGIGQISSEVPQNLSASRPQDRQFILSSKKLLLSDSGFYLCAWRGQVNLQETQYFGPGTRLLVL.

The chain combines TRBV27 with TRBJ1-2; a weak D match, TRBD1 (6 bases). V lost 3 bases and J lost 6, with 11 bases in between. CDR1 is MNHEY and CDR2 is SMNVEV in the germline V gene (reference sequence). CDR3 length: 13 residues. For the CDR3, the DNA is TGTGCCAGCAGTTTTAGAGGGACAAATGGCTACACCTTC. It translates to CASSFRGTNGYTF.

The chain uses TRBV19 and TRBJ2-5; D unresolved. This CDR3 has 12 amino acids. Germline CDR1 is LNHDA and CDR2 is SQIVND (reference sequence). Trimming pared 6 bases from V and 5 bases from J, leaving 10 bases between. The CDR3 region has the DNA TGTGCCAGTAGCCACTGGCAGGAGACCCAGTACTTC. Translation: CASSHWQETQYF.

This chain uses TRBV18 with TRBJ2-7; D is ambiguous. CDR1 is KGHSH, CDR2 LQKENI, per germline. Trimming pared 6 bases from V and 6 bases from J, leaving 15 bases between. The CDR3 contains 13 residues. CDR3 region: CASSFGSVPEQYF. CDR3 nucleotide sequence: TGTGCCAGCTCTTTCGGTTCTGTCCCCGAGCAGTACTTC.

V gene TRBV2 combines with J gene TRBJ2-4; 10 bases are a match to TRBD2. Unmatched junction bases numbered 3, after V lost 6 bases and J lost 1 base. Per germline, CDR1 SNHLY and CDR2 FYNNEI. The CDR3 runs 15 residues. In DNA form, the CDR3 reads TGTGCCAGCAGCCTACTAGCGGGGGCCAAAAACATTCAGTACTTC. Protein product: CASSLLAGAKNIQYF.

The chain's CDR3 is CASSPTTGRHGYTF. In DNA, the CDR3 is TGTGCCAGCAGCCCAACCACAGGGAGGCATGGCTACACCTTC. The chain links TRBV5-4 to TRBJ1-2, with a tentative D call TRBD1 (6 bases). The CDR3 length is 14 residues. Germline V gene sequence: CDR1 SGHNT, CDR2 YYREEE (reference sequence). V was clipped by 4 bases and J by 6 bases, with 16 bases between them.

The chain is built from TRBV12-3 or TRBV12-4 and TRBJ1-1; no clear D. Trimming stripped 5 bases from V and 10 bases from J, with 17 bases between. The CDR3 spans 13 residues. Here the CDR3 DNA reads TGTGCCAGCAGTGGGTTATCCCCCAGCGTAGCTTTCTTT. Translation gives CASSGLSPSVAFF.

The rearrangement links TRBV24-1 to TRBJ2-3, with 9 nucleotides matching TRBD1. V gave up 4 bases and J gave up 3 bases; unmatched junction bases: 4. Germline CDR1 is KGHDR and CDR2 is SFDVKD. CDR3 size: 15 residues. CDR3 residues: CATSDRGQGTDTQYF. The DNA of the CDR3 is TGTGCCACCAGTGACCGTGGACAGGGGACAGATACGCAGTATTTT.

The V call is TRBV2, the J call TRBJ2-3; D possibly corresponds to TRBD2 (5 bases). V lost 6 bases, J lost 0 bases, and 10 bases lay in between. Germline V lookup: CDR1 SNHLY, CDR2 FYNNEI. This CDR3 has 14 amino acids. This CDR3 reads CASRVASSTDTQYF. The CDR3 DNA reads TGTGCCAGCAGAGTAGCGTCAAGCACAGATACGCAGTATTTT.

A few counts support this clone. The CDR3: CASSTRDRVYNEQFF. In nucleotides, the CDR3 is TGTGCCAGTAGTACCCGGGACAGGGTCTACAATGAGCAGTTCTTC. This sequence joins TRBV19 and TRBJ2-1; the match to TRBD1 covers 9 bases. Losses at the gene ends were 4 bases for V and 3 bases for J; bases not matched to a gene: 4. Germline V CDR1 and CDR2: LNHDA, SQIVND (reference sequence). CDR3 length: 15 residues. The complete variable domain, with remaining parts taken from reference TRBV19 and TRBJ2-1, reads DGGITQSPKYLFRKEGQNVTLSCEQNLNHDAMYWYRQDPGQGLRLIYYSQIVNDFQKGDIAEGYSVSREKKESFPLTVTSAQKNPTAFYLCASSTRDRVYNEQFFGPGTRLTVL.

This clone was seen more than once but under ten times. This chain uses TRBV27 with TRBJ2-3; 8 nucleotides agree with TRBD1. With V trimmed by 6 bases and J by 0 bases, 5 bases remained unmatched. Per germline, CDR1 MNHEY and CDR2 SMNVEV (reference sequence). This CDR3 has 15 amino acids. CDR3 sequence reads: CASSPQGVSTDTQYF. The CDR3 DNA sequence: TGTGCCAGCAGCCCACAGGGGGTAAGCACAGATACGCAGTATTTT.

The chain uses TRBV19 and TRBJ1-2; 8 positions agree with TRBD1. Germline CDR1 is LNHDA and CDR2 is SQIVND (reference sequence). The CDR3 has 14 amino acids. V dropped 1 base and J dropped 12; count of bases not matched to a gene: 10. CDR3 residues: CASSIGSTGAQNTF. CDR3 coding DNA: TGTGCCAGTAGTATAGGCTCGACAGGGGCGCAGAACACCTTC.

This rearrangement joins TRBV5-1 to TRBJ1-5, with D maybe TRBD1 (5 bases). The germline CDR1 and CDR2 sequences are SGHRS and YFSETQ. Trimming removed 7 bases at V and 2 bases at J, with 13 bases between. The CDR3 consists of 14 residues. CDR3 sequence: CASSEGTGNQPQHF. As DNA, the CDR3 is TGCGCCAGCTCCGAGGGGACGGGCAATCAGCCCCAGCATTTT.

The genes are TRBV7-3 and TRBJ2-1; D uncertain. V lost 5 bases and J 2 bases, leaving 7 bases between the germline ends. The germline CDR1 and CDR2 sequences are SGHTA and FQGTGA. This CDR3 contains 13 residues. CDR3 sequence (DNA): TGTGCCAGCAGCAGCTTGGCCTACAATGAGCAGTTCTTC. Amino acids: CASSSLAYNEQFF. The entire variable domain, with the rest obtained from reference TRBV7-3 and TRBJ2-1, is as follows: GAGVSQTPSNKVTEKGKYVELRCDPISGHTALYWYRQSLGQGPEFLIYFQGTGAADDSGLPNDRFFAVRPEGSVSTLKIQRTERGDSAVYLCASSSLAYNEQFFGPGTRLTVL.

The rearrangement uses TRBV7-9 and TRBJ1-6; D is undetermined. CDR3 size: 15 residues. V was pared by 0 bases and J by 5 bases, with 8 bases between. Germline V gene sequence: CDR1 SEHNR, CDR2 FQNEAQ (reference sequence). CDR3 loop: CASSLAAHNNSPLHF. The CDR3 DNA is TGTGCCAGCAGCTTAGCCGCCCATAATAATTCACCCCTCCACTTT.

This rearrangement joins TRBV2 to TRBJ2-1; weak D call: TRBD2 (6 bases). The germline CDR1 and CDR2 sequences are SNHLY and FYNNEI. The V gene lost 10 bases and the J gene lost 9 bases, with 22 bases spanning the gap. This CDR3 comprises 14 residues. The CDR3 DNA reads as TGTGCCACTACGACTACTAGCTCTGTAGGTGAGCAGTTCTTC. Protein: CATTTTSSVGEQFF.

The genes are TRBV6-1 and TRBJ1-5; the D gene is possibly TRBD1 (5 bases). Germline CDR1 is MNHNS and CDR2 is SASEGT. The CDR3 loop spans 15 amino acids. With 0 bases removed from V and 2 bases from J, the gap between germline ends came to 8 bases. CDR3 loop: CASSEAPGRNQPQHF. CDR3 nucleotides: TGTGCCAGCAGTGAAGCGCCGGGACGCAATCAGCCCCAGCATTTT.

The chain uses TRBV2 and TRBJ1-1; D possibly corresponds to TRBD1 (6 bases). The CDR3 runs to 14 residues. In germline, CDR1 is SNHLY, CDR2 FYNNEI. Trimming removed 10 bases from V and 6 bases from J, with 21 bases in between. The CDR3 reads CATNWRGQGAEAFF. The CDR3 region has the DNA TGTGCCACCAACTGGAGGGGACAAGGGGCTGAAGCTTTCTTT.

The rearrangement uses TRBV6-2 or TRBV6-3 and TRBJ1-1, with D unresolved. The germline V and J ends were trimmed by 4 bases and 11 bases, with 17 bases remaining between them. Germline CDR1 and CDR2: MNHEY and SVGEGT. The CDR3 sequence is 13 residues long. CDR3 bases: TGTGCCAGCAGTTCCCTATCGCGGCACCCGGCTTTCTTT. Its translation: CASSSLSRHPAFF.

The chain employs TRBV7-2 and TRBJ2-2; D not resolved. Germline V gene lookup returns CDR1 SGHTA and CDR2 FQGNSA. V was pared by 5 bases and J by 0 bases, with 13 bases between. This CDR3 contains 16 residues. This CDR3 reads CASSPHSSPNTGELFF. CDR3 nucleotides: TGTGCCAGCAGCCCCCATTCCAGCCCGAACACCGGGGAGCTGTTTTTT.

The rearrangement links TRBV3-1 (or the pseudogene TRBV3-2) to TRBJ1-1; weak D call: TRBD1 (6 bases). This CDR3 spans 13 amino acids. Germline lookup yields CDR1 LGHDT and CDR2 YNNKEL (reference sequence). V lost 5 bases to trimming and J lost 5 bases, with 12 bases between them. CDR3 sequence: CASSTGRGTEAFF. CDR3 bases: TGTGCCAGCAGCACAGGGCGGGGGACTGAAGCTTTCTTT.

The chain carries TRBV9 and TRBJ2-1, with TRBD2 identical over 16 bases. Germline CDR1 reads SGDLS; CDR2 reads YYNGEE. CDR3 length: 16 amino acids. V lost 4 bases and J lost 9; bases outside the gene matches: 7. For the CDR3, the DNA is TGTGCCAGCAGCAAAGGGACTAGCGGGGGGGTAGTTGAGCAGTTCTTC. Translation gives CASSKGTSGGVVEQFF.

The chain joins TRBV9 to TRBJ1-1; D is ambiguous. The V end lost 0 bases, the J end lost 7 bases, and 4 bases lay between the germline ends. There are 11 residues in the CDR3. Germline values: CDR1 SGDLS, CDR2 YYNGEE. The DNA of the CDR3 is TGTGCCAGCAGCGTAGATAGTGAAGCTTTCTTT. It codes for CASSVDSEAFF.